This T cell receptor (beta chain) derives from a study of human T cells and chemical hapten exposure. TCRdb ran MiXCR on the RACE reads and lists one entry per CDR3 protein. The data contain approximately 74,000 distinct CDR3 sequences, 32% of them singletons. This clonotype was seen only a few times. Described time point: patch test 1, 2 weeks after DPC sensitization. Treatment specified: therapeutic diphenylcyclopropenone sensitization with weekly scalp DPC. V was clipped by 5 bases and J by 3 bases; unmatched bases: 3. Per germline, CDR1 SEHNR and CDR2 FQNEAQ (reference sequence). This CDR3 region has 15 residues.

This clonotype was sampled from a man aged 40-49 years with alopecia areata. Some clones in this sample may be carry-over from other donors' samples. The V gene is TRBV7-9, the J gene TRBJ2-1, with TRBD1 identical over 11 bases. The sample in question was whole blood, obtained in connection with sensitization to the hapten diphenylcyclopropenone (DPC). As DNA, the CDR3 is TGTGCCAGCAGCCCGGACAGGGGGCGCTACAATGAGCAGTTCTTC. Protein sequence: CASSPDRGRYNEQFF.